This TCR beta chain is drawn from a study of blood T cell repertoires in COVID-19. This CDR3 has 16 amino acids. V was cut by 4 bases and J by 4 bases, with 19 bases left in between. CDR1 SEHNR and CDR2 FQNEAQ come from the germline V gene (reference sequence). Clones were read by immunoSEQ multiplex PCR, and TCRdb kept only the in-frame ones, dropping some. The data contain approximately 180,000 clones, over 65% of them singletons. This sequence originates from a person aged 65-85 years with COVID-19, enrolled during active disease. The sequenced sample was peripheral blood. The chain combines TRBV7-9 with TRBJ1-1, with TRBD1 as a possible D gene (6 bases). As DNA, the CDR3 is TGTGCCAGCAGCTCTATGGGCAGGGGATTGGGCACTGAAGCTTTCTTT. It codes for CASSSMGRGLGTEAFF. The whole variable domain, filled in from reference TRBV7-9 and TRBJ1-1, reads DTGVSQNPRHKITKRGQNVTFRCDPISEHNRLYWYRQTLGQGPEFLTYFQNEAQLEKSRLLSDRFSAERPKGSFSTLEIQRTEQGDSAMYLCASSSMGRGLGTEAFFGQGTRLTVV.